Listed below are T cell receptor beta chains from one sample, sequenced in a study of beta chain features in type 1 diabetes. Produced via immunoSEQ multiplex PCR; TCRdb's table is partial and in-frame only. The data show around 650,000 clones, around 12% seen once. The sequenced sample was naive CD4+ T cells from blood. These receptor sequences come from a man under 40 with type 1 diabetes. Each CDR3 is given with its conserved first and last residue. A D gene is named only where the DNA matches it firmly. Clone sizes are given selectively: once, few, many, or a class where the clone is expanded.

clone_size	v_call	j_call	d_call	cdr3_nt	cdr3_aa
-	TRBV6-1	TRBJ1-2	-	TGTGCCAGCCGTCCAGGAGCAATCTATGGCTACACCTTC	CASRPGAIYGYTF
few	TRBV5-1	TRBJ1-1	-	TGCGCCAGCAGCTTGTCAGGGGACACTGAAGCTTTCTTT	CASSLSGDTEAFF
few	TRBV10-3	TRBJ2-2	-	TGTGCCATCAGTAGTACAGGAGAGAACACCGGGGAGCTGTTTTTT	CAISSTGENTGELFF
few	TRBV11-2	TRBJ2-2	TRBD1	TGTGCCAGCAGCTCCCGGGACAGCCTTATCACCGGGGAGCTGTTTTTT	CASSSRDSLITGELFF
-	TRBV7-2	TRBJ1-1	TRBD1	TGTGCCAGCAGCTTAGGACAGGGGTGGATGAACACTGAAGCTTTCTTT	CASSLGQGWMNTEAFF
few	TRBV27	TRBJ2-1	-	TGTGCCAGCGGGTATGAGCAGTTCTTC	CASGYEQFF
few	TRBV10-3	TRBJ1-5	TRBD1	TGTGCCATCAGAGACAGGGACGATCAGCCCCAGCATTTT	CAIRDRDDQPQHF
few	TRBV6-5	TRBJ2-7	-	TGTGCCAGCAGTTACTCGATGGGGGACTACGAGCAGTACTTC	CASSYSMGDYEQYF
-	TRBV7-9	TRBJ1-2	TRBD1	TGTGCCAGCAGCTACAGGGGACAGGGGAACCATGGCTACACCTTC	CASSYRGQGNHGYTF
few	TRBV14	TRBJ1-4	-	TGTGCCAGCAGCCAAGAAGAGACAACTAATGAAAAACTGTTTTTT	CASSQEETTNEKLFF
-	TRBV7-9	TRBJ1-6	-	TGTGCCAGCAGCTTAAGCCAGGGGTATTCACCCCTCCACTTT	CASSLSQGYSPLHF
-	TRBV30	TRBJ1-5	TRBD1	TGTGCCTGGACCCCGGGACAGGGAGAGCCCCAGCATTTT	CAWTPGQGEPQHF
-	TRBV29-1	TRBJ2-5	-	TGCAGCGTTAAGGGACCCCAAGAGACCCAGTACTTC	CSVKGPQETQYF
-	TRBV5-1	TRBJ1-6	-	TGCGCCAGCAGCGCCGACCGGGACCGAAATTCACCCCTCCACTTT	CASSADRDRNSPLHF
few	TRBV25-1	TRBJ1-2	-	TGTGCCAGCAGTGAAGGAGTTGGCTACACCTTC	CASSEGVGYTF
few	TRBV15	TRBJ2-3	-	TGTGCCACCAGCAGAGATCGAGGGGCCACCACAGATACGCAGTATTTT	CATSRDRGATTDTQYF
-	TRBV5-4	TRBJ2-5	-	TGTGCCAGCAGCTTACAGCTTCGGAAAGAGACCCAGTACTTC	CASSLQLRKETQYF
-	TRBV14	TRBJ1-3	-	TGTGCCAGCAGCCCCCATACCGGACCGGGAAACACCATATATTTT	CASSPHTGPGNTIYF
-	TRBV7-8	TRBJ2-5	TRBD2	TGTGCCAGCAGCTTAGGGACTAGCGTGGAGACCCAGTACTTC	CASSLGTSVETQYF
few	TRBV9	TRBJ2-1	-	TGTGCCAGCAGCGTAGAGAAAAATGAGCAGTTCTTC	CASSVEKNEQFF
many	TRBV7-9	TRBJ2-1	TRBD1	TGTGCCAGCAGCCTAGGACAGGGGAGCAATGAGCAGTTCTTC	CASSLGQGSNEQFF
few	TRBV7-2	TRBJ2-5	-	TGTGCCAGCAGCTTAGCGGGGCCCGGGGAGACCCAGTACTTC	CASSLAGPGETQYF
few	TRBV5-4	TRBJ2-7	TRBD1	TGTGCCAGCAGCTTACCGGGACAGGGAGGCCACGAGCAGTACTTC	CASSLPGQGGHEQYF
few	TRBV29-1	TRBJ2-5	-	TGCAGCGTTGGGCTACAGGGATATCAAGAGACCCAGTACTTC	CSVGLQGYQETQYF